This T cell receptor beta chain is drawn from a study of T cell repertoires in cytomegalovirus infection. Regarding the study as a whole: HLA-C-restricted CMV clonotypes gave the most frequent clonotype in two of eight donors.

V shed 5 bases, J shed 6 bases, and the junction held 12 bases outside the gene matches. This CDR3 is built from 15 residues. From germline, CDR1 is SEHNR and CDR2 FQNEAQ (reference sequence). Many counts were recorded for this clonotype. The antigen is not known. TCRdb redid the calling of the reads with MiXCR, one entry per CDR3 protein. The sample lists about 100,000 distinct CDR3 sequences, roughly a quarter occurring once. This clonotype originated in a human donor in good health (CMV status not recorded). Some clones in this sample may be carry-over from other donors' samples. The specimen sequenced was CD8+ T cells from PBMCs. V is TRBV7-9 and J is TRBJ2-7, with 8 nucleotides matching TRBD1. The CDR3 DNA sequence: TGTGCCAGCAGCAACCGGGACAGGAAAGATTCCGAGCAGTACTTC. As protein: CASSNRDRKDSEQYF.